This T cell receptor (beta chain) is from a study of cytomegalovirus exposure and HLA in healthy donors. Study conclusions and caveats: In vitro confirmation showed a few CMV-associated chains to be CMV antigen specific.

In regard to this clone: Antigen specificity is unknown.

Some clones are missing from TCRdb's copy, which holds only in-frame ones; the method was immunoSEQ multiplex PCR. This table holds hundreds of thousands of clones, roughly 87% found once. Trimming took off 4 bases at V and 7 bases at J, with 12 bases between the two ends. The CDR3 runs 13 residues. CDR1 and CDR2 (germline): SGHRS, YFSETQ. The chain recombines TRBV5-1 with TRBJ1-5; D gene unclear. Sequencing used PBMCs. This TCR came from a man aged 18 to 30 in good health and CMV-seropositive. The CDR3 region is CASSQDVGQPQHF. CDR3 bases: TGCGCCAGCAGCCAAGATGTCGGGCAGCCCCAGCATTTT.